A single sample is the source of the 6 T cell receptor beta chains below, sequenced in a study of T-cell memory formation after mild COVID-19. A single record per CDR3 protein comes from TCRdb applying MiXCR to the 5' RACE reads. The sample records 200,000 or so distinct CDR3 sequences, 16% being singletons. Sample: PBMCs or a T cell subset sorted from them (not recorded which). The receptors stem from an adult woman who had mild COVID-19 (a few samples of this study predate the infection). Cell type and time point are not known.

This chain links TRBV7-6 with TRBJ2-3; 7 bases map to TRBD2. This CDR3 has 15 residues. Germline V gene lookup returns CDR1 SGHVS and CDR2 FNYEAQ. V gave up 5 bases and J gave up 3 bases; unmatched junction bases: 8. The CDR3 is CASSLGLDPTDTQYF. The CDR3 region has the DNA TGTGCCAGCAGCCTTGGACTAGACCCAACAGATACGCAGTATTTT.

This clonotype showed up just a few times. The chain is built from TRBV6-5 and TRBJ2-2; 10 bases align to TRBD1. V lost 6 bases and J lost 0; bases outside the gene matches: 4. Per germline, CDR1 MNHEY and CDR2 SVGAGI. The CDR3 extends over 16 amino acids. The CDR3 here is CASRIGQGANTGELFF. The CDR3 DNA sequence: TGTGCCAGCAGAATCGGACAGGGGGCGAACACCGGGGAGCTGTTTTTT.

This chain uses TRBV2 with TRBJ2-7; no definite D call. The V and J ends lost 6 bases and 6 bases respectively, with 12 bases between them. CDR1 SNHLY and CDR2 FYNNEI come from the germline V gene. The CDR3 has 12 amino acids. For the CDR3, the DNA is TGTGCCAGCAGGAGAACAAGGTCCGAGCAGTACTTC. Amino acid sequence: CASRRTRSEQYF.

This clonotype showed up just a few times. The chain joins TRBV11-1 to TRBJ2-1; 7 bases match TRBD2. After removal of 3 bases from V and 7 bases from J, the junction contained 6 bases not matched to a gene. CDR1 is SGHAT, CDR2 FQDESV, per germline (reference sequence). The CDR3 has 14 amino acids. The CDR3 loop reads CASSLAAGLNEQFF. CDR3 DNA sequence: TGTGCCAGCAGCTTGGCAGCGGGATTAAATGAGCAGTTCTTC.

The rearrangement joins TRBV30 to TRBJ2-6; no clear D. V shed 1 base and J shed 4 bases, with 11 bases lying between them. CDR3 length: 15 residues. Germline CDR1 GTSNPN, CDR2 SVGIG (reference sequence). CDR3 DNA sequence: TGTGCCTGGAGTGGGCGTGTTCGGGGGGCCAACGTCCTGACTTTC. Its protein product is CAWSGRVRGANVLTF.

This chain links TRBV5-1 with TRBJ1-1; possible D gene TRBD1, 6 bases. From germline, CDR1 is SGHRS and CDR2 YFSETQ. Trimming removed 1 base at V and 2 bases at J, with 12 bases between. CDR3 length: 15 amino acids. CDR3 nucleotides: TGCGCCAGCAGCTTGACAGGGAACTATAACACTGAAGCTTTCTTT. Translating gives CASSLTGNYNTEAFF.